This TCR beta chain is from a study of T cells in Graves' hyperthyroidism and ophthalmopathy. CDR3 length equals 17 residues. The germline V and J ends were trimmed by 0 bases and 0 bases, with 12 bases remaining between them. CDR1 LNHDA and CDR2 SQIVND come from the germline V gene (reference sequence). Researchers took RNA transcripts and amplified the TCR beta CDR3 regions from them. An initial round of RT-PCR targeting the TCR CDR3 relied on the HTBI primer set. TCRdb used MiXCR to reprocess the multiplex PCR reads, holding one entry per CDR3 protein. This sample has some 460,000 distinct CDR3 sequences; about 15% occur once, and the top ten carry around 7.3%.

The TCR originated in a woman aged 18-29 years with Graves' hyperthyroidism. The chain links TRBV19 to TRBJ1-3; TRBD1 is a possible D gene (6 bases). The sample consisted of blood. The CDR3 loop reads CASSIDGGGYSGNTIYF. The CDR3 nucleotides are TGTGCCAGTAGTATAGATGGGGGCGGCTACTCTGGAAACACCATATATTTT.